This TCR beta chain comes out of a study of T-cell memory formation after mild COVID-19. Using its own MiXCR run on the 5' RACE reads, TCRdb lists one record per CDR3 protein. The sample contains around 320,000 distinct CDR3 sequences, approximately 29% of which appear only once. The CDR3 has 13 residues. The germline V gene encodes CDR1 LGHDT and CDR2 YNNKEL (reference sequence). V gave up 3 bases and J gave up 1 base, with 5 bases separating them. The V call is TRBV3-1, the J call TRBJ2-3; D ambiguous. This TCR came from an adult woman who had mild COVID-19 (a few samples of this study predate the infection). Cell type and time point are not known. The material sequenced was PBMCs or a T cell subset sorted from them (not recorded which). CDR3 coding DNA: TGTGCCAGCAGCCATCAGGGCACAGATACGCAGTATTTT. Protein product: CASSHQGTDTQYF.